The T cell receptor (beta chain) under discussion was sequenced for a study of CD8+ T cells in alopecia areata. Study findings and constraints: Lesional scalp exceeded normal scalp in clonality, especially in alopecia totalis/universalis.

As for treatment: oral pan-JAK inhibitor, 5-10 mg twice daily. PBMCs provided sorted CD4+ and CD8+ T cells. With respect to this clone: Its cognate antigen is unknown.

The CDR3 runs to 11 residues. Germline lookup yields CDR1 SGHTA and CDR2 FQGNSA. V was clipped by 4 bases and J by 8 bases, with 7 bases between them. Sequencing relied on a cDNA template that was reverse transcribed from extracted RNA. TCRdb keeps only in-frame clones here, not all; method: immunoSEQ multiplex PCR. In the table there are around 200,000 clones, 50% to 75% of which are singletons. J is TRBJ2-3 and V is TRBV7-2, with D perhaps TRBD1 (6 bases). The receptor was derived from a human donor with alopecia areata. The starting material was CD4+ T cells sorted from blood, obtained at week 4, from a patient treated with tofacitinib. The CDR3 region is CASSSQGTQYF. CDR3 in DNA: TGTGCCAGCAGCTCACAGGGTACGCAGTATTTT.